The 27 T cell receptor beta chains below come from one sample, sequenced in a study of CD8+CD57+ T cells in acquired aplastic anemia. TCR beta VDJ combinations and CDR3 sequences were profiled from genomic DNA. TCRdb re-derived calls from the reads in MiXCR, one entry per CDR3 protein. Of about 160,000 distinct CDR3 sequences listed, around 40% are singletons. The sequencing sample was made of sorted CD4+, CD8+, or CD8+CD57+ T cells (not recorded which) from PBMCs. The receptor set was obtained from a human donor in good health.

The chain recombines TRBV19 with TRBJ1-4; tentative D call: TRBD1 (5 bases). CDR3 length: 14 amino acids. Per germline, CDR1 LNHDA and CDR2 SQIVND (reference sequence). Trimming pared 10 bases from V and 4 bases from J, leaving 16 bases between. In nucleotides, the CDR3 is TGTGCCACTACAAGTGGGACGCGTAATGAAAAACTGTTTTTT. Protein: CATTSGTRNEKLFF.

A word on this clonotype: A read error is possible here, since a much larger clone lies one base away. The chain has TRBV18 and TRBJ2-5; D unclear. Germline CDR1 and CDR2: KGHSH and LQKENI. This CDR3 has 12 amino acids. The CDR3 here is CASSPLGETQCF. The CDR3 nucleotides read TGTGCCAGCTCACCCTTGGGCGAGACCCAGTGCTTC. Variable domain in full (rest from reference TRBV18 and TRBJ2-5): NAGVMQNPRHLVRRRGQEARLRCSPMKGHSHVYWYRQLPEEGLKFMVYLQKENIIDESGMPKERFSAEFPKEGPSILRIQQVVRGDSAAYFCASSPLGETQCFGPGTRLLVL.

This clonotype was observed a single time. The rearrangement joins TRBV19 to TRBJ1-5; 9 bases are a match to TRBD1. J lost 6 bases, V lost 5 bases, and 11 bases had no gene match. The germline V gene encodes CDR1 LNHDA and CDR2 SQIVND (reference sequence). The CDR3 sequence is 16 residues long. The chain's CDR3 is CASSLGQGIMGQPQHF. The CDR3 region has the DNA TGTGCCAGTAGTCTGGGACAGGGAATAATGGGTCAGCCCCAGCATTTT.

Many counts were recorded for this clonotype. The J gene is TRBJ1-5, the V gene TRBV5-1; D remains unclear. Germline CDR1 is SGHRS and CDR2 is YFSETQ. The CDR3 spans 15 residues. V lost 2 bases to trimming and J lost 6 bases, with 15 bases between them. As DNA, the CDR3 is TGCGCCAGCAGCTTAACGGACCCGAACAGTCAGCCCCAGCATTTT. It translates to CASSLTDPNSQPQHF.

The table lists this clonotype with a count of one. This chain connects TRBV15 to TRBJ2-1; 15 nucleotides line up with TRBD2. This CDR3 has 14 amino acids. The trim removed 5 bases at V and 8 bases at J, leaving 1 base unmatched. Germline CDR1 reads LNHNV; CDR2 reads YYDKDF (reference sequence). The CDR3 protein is CATSGLAGGHEQFF. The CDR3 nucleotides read TGTGCCACCAGCGGACTAGCGGGAGGGCATGAGCAGTTCTTC. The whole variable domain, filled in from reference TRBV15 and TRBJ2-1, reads DAMVIQNPRYQVTQFGKPVTLSCSQTLNHNVMYWYQQKSSQAPKLLFHYYDKDFNNEADTPDNFQSRRPNTSFCFLDIRSPGLGDTAMYLCATSGLAGGHEQFFGPGTRLTVL.

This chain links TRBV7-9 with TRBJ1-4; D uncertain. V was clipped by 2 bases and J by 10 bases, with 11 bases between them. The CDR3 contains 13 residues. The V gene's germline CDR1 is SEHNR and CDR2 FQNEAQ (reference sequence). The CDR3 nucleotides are TGTGCCAGCAGCTTATTCGGGGAAGGAAAACTGTTTTTT. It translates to CASSLFGEGKLFF.

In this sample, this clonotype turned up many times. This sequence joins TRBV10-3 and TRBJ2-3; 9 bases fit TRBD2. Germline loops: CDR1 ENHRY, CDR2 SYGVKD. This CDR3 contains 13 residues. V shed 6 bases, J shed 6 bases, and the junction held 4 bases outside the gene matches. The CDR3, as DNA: TGTGCCATCAGGGGAGGGACTAGCGATACGCAGTATTTT. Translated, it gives CAIRGGTSDTQYF.

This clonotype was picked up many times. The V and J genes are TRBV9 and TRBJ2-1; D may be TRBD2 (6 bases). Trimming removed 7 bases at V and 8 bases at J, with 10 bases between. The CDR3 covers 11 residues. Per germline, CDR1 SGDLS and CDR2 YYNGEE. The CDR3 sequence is CASGDWDEQFF. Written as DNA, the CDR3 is TGTGCCAGCGGGGACTGGGATGAGCAGTTCTTC.

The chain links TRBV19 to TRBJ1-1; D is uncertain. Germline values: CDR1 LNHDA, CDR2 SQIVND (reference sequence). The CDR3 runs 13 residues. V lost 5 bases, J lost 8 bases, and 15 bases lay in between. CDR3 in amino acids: CASSSAGLGEAFF. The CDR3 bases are TGTGCCAGTAGTTCGGCTGGACTGGGGGAAGCTTTCTTT.

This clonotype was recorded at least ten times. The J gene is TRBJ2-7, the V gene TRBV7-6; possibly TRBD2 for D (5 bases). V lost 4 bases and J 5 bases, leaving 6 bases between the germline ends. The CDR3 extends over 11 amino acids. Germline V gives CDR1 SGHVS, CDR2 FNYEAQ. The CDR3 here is CASSSGNEQYF. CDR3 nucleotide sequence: TGTGCCAGCAGCTCCGGGAACGAGCAGTACTTC.

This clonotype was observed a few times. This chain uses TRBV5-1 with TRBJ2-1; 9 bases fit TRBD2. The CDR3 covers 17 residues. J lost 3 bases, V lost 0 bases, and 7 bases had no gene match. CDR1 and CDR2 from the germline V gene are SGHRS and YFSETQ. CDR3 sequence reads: CASSLVMTSGYYNEQFF. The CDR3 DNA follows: TGCGCCAGCAGCTTGGTAATGACTAGCGGATACTACAATGAGCAGTTCTTC. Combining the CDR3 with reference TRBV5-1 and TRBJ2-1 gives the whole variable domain KAGVTQTPRYLIKTRGQQVTLSCSPISGHRSVSWYQQTPGQGLQFLFEYFSETQRNKGNFPGRFSGRQFSNSRSEMNVSTLELGDSALYLCASSLVMTSGYYNEQFFGPGTRLTVL.

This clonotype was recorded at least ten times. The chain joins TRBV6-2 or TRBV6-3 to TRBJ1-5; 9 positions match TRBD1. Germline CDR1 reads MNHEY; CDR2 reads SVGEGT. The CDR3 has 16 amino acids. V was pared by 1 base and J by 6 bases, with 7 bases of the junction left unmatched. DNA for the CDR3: TGTGCCAGCAGTTACTTGGGACAGGGAGATCTTCAGCCCCAGCATTTT. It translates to CASSYLGQGDLQPQHF.

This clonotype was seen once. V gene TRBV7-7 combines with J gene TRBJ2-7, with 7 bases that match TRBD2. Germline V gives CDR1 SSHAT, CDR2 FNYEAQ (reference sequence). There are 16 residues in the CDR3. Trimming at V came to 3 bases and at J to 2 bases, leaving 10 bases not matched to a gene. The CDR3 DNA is TGTGCCAGCAGCTTGGGGAGGGCGGGAAACACCTACGAGCAGTACTTC. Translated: CASSLGRAGNTYEQYF. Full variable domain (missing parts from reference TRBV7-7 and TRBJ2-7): GAGVSQSPRYKVTKRGQDVTLRCDPISSHATLYWYQQALGQGPEFLTYFNYEAQPDKSGLPSDRFSAERPEGSISTLTIQRTEQRDSAMYRCASSLGRAGNTYEQYFGPGTRLTVT.

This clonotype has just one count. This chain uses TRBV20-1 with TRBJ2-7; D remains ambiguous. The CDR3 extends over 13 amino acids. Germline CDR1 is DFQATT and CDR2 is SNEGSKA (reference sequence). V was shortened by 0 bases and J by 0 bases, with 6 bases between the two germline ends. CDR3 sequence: CSARDGYSYEQYF. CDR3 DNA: TGCAGTGCTAGAGATGGCTACTCCTACGAGCAGTACTTC.

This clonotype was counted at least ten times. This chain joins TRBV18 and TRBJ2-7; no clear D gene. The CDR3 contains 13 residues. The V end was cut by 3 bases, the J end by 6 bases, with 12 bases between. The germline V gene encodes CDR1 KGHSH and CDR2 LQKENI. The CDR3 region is CASSPGRNGEQYF. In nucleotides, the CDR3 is TGTGCCAGCTCACCCGGACGGAACGGCGAGCAGTACTTC.

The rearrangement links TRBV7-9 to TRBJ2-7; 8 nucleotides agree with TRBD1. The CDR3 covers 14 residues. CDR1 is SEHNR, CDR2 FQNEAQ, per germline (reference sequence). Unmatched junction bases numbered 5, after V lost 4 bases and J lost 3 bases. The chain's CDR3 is CASSYPGTGYEQYF. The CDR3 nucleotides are TGTGCCAGCAGCTACCCCGGGACAGGCTACGAGCAGTACTTC.

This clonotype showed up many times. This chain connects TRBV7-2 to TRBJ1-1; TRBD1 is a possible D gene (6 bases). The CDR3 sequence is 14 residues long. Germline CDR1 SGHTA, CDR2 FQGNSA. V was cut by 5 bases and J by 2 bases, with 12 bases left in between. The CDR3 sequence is CASSKQGLNTEAFF. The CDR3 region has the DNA TGTGCCAGCAGCAAGCAGGGGCTTAACACTGAAGCTTTCTTT.

Here the CDR3 reads CSALMVGQGHNEQFF. The CDR3 DNA follows: TGCAGTGCCTTGATGGTAGGACAGGGGCACAATGAGCAGTTCTTC. The gene calls are TRBV20-1 and TRBJ2-1; TRBD1 matches 9 bases. V dropped 6 bases and J dropped 5; count of bases not matched to a gene: 11. The CDR3 is 15 residues long. In germline, CDR1 is DFQATT, CDR2 SNEGSKA (reference sequence).

CDR3 in amino acids: CSARDPGTGGTEQYF. CDR3 bases: TGCAGTGCTAGAGATCCCGGGACAGGGGGTACCGAGCAGTACTTC. The rearrangement uses TRBV20-1 and TRBJ2-7; 11 positions agree with TRBD1. This CDR3 is 15 amino acids long. Germline-derived CDR1 and CDR2 are DFQATT and SNEGSKA (reference sequence). The junction had 7 bases not matched to a gene; V was cut back by 0 bases and J by 6 bases.

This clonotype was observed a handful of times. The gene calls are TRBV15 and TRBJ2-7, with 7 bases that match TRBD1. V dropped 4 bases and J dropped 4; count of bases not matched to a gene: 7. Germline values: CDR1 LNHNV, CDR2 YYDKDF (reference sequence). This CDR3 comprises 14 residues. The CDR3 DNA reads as TGTGCCACCAGCATTAGACAGGGAGAATACGAGCAGTACTTC. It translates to CATSIRQGEYEQYF.

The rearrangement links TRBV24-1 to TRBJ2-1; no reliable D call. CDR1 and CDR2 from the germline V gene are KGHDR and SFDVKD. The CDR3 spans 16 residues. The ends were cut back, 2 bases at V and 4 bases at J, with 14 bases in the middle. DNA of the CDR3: TGTGCCACCAGTGATTCGGCATCCCGATGGTACAATGAGCAGTTCTTC. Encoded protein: CATSDSASRWYNEQFF.

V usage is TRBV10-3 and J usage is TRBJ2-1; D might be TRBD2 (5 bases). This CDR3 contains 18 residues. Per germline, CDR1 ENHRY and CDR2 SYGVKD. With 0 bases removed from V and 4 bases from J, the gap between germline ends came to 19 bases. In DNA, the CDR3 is TGTGCCATCAGTGAGTCTAACGGACTCGCCTTTGGGTACAATGAGCAGTTCTTC. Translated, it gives CAISESNGLAFGYNEQFF.

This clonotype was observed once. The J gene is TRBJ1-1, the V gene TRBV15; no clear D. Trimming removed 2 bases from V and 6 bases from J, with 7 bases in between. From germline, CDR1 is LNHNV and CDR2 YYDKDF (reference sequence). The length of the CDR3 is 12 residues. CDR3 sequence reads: CATSRSAPEAFF. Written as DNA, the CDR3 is TGTGCCACCAGCAGAAGTGCACCTGAAGCTTTCTTT.

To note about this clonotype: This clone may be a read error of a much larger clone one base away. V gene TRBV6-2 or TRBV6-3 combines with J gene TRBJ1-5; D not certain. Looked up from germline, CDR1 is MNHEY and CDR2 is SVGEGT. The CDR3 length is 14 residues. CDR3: CASSYIAGGQPRHF. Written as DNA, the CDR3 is TGTGCCAGCAGTTACATCGCAGGCGGTCAGCCCCGGCATTTT.

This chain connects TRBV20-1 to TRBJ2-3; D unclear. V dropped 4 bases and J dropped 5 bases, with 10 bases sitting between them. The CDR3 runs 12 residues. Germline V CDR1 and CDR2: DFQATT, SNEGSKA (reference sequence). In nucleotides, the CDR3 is TGCAGTGCTATTAGAGCCCAAGATACGCAGTATTTT. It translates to CSAIRAQDTQYF.

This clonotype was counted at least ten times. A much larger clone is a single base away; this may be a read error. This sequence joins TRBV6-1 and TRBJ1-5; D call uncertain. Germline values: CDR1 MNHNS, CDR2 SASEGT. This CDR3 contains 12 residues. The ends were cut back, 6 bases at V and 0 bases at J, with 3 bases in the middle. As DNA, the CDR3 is TGTGCCAGCAGGGGTAGCAATCAGCCCCAGCATTTT. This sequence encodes CASRGSNQPQHF.

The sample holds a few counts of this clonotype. CDR3 loop: CASSEATAGNTIYF. CDR3 in DNA: TGTGCCAGCAGTGAAGCGACGGCTGGAAACACCATATATTTT. The chain recombines TRBV6-1 with TRBJ1-3, with D unresolved. CDR1 is MNHNS, CDR2 SASEGT, per germline. V gave up 0 bases and J gave up 2 bases, with 5 bases separating them. This CDR3 comprises 14 residues.